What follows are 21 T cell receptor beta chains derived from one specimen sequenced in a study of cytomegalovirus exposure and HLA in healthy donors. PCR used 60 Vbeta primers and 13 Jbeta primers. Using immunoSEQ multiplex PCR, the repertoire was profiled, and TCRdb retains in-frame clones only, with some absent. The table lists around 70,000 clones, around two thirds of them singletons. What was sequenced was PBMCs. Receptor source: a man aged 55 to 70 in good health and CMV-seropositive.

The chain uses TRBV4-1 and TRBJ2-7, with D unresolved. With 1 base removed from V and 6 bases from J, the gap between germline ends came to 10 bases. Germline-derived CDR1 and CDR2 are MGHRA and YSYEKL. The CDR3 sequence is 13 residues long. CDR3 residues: CASSQVPGREQYF. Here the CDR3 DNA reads TGCGCCAGCAGCCAAGTTCCAGGTCGCGAGCAGTACTTC.

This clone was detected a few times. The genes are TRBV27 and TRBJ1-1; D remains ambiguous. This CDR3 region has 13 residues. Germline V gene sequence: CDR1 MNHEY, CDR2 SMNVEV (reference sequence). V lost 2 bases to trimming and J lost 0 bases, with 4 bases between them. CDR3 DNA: TGTGCCAGCAGTTTACAAATGAACACTGAAGCTTTCTTT. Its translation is CASSLQMNTEAFF.

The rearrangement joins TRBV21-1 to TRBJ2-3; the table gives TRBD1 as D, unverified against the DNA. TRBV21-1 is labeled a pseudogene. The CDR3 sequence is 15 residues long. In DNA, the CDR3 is TGTGCCAGCAGCAAGTACCCAGGACAACGGGATACGCAGTATTTT. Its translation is CASSKYPGQRDTQYF.

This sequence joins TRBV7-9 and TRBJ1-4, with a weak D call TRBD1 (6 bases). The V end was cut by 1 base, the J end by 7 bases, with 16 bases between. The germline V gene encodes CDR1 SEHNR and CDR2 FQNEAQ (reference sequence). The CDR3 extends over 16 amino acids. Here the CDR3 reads CASSLGARGFSEKLFF. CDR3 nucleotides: TGTGCCAGCAGCTTAGGGGCCAGGGGATTTTCTGAAAAACTGTTTTTT.

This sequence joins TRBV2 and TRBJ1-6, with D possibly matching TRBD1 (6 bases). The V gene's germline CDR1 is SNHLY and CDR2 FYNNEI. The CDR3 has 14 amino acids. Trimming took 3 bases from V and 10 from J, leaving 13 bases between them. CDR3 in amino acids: CASSDTGIRSPLHF. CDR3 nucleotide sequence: TGTGCCAGCAGTGATACAGGGATTCGATCACCCCTCCACTTT.

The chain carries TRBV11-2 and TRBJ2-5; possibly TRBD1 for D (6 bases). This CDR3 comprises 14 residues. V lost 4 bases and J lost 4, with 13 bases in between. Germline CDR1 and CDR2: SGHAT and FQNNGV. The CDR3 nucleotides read TGTGCCAGCAGCTCCATTCAGGGGCGAGAGACCCAGTACTTC. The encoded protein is CASSSIQGRETQYF.

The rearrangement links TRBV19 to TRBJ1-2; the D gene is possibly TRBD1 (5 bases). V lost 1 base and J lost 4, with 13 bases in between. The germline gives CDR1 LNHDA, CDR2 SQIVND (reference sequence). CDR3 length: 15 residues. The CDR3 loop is CASSIAPRGSYGYTF. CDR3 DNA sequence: TGTGCCAGTAGTATAGCTCCTCGGGGGAGCTATGGCTACACCTTC.

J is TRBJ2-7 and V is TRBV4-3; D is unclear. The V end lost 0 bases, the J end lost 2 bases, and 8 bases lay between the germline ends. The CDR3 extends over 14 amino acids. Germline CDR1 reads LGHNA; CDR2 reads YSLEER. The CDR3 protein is CASSQDDIAYEQYF. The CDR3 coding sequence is TGCGCCAGCAGCCAAGATGACATTGCCTACGAGCAGTACTTC.

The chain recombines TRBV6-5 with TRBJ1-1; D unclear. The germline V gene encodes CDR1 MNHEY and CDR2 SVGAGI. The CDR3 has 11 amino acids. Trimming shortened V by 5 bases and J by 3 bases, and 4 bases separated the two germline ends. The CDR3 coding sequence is TGTGCCAGCAGTCAATACACTGAAGCTTTCTTT. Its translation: CASSQYTEAFF.

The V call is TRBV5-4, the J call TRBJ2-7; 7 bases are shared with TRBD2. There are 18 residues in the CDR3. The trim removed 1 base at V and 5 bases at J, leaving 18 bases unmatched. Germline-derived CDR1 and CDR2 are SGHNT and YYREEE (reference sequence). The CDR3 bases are TGTGCCAGCAGCTTGAATAACAAGGGAGGGCGCACTTTTAACGAGCAGTACTTC. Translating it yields CASSLNNKGGRTFNEQYF.

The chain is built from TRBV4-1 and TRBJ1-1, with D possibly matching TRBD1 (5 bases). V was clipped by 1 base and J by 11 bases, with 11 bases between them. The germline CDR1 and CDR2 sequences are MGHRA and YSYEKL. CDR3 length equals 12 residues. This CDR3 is CASSQGAGVAFF. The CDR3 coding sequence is TGCGCCAGCAGCCAAGGGGCGGGGGTGGCTTTCTTT.

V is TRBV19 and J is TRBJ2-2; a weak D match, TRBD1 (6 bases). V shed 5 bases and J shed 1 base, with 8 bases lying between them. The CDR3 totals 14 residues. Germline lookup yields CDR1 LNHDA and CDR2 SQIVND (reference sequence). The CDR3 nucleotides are TGTGCCAGTAGTTTGACAGGGAACACCGGGGAGCTGTTTTTT. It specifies CASSLTGNTGELFF.

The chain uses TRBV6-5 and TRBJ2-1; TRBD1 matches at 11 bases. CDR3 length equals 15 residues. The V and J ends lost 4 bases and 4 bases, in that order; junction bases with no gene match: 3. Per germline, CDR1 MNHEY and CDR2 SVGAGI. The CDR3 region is CASSSGQGAYNEQFF. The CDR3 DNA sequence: TGTGCCAGCAGTTCCGGACAGGGGGCTTACAATGAGCAGTTCTTC.

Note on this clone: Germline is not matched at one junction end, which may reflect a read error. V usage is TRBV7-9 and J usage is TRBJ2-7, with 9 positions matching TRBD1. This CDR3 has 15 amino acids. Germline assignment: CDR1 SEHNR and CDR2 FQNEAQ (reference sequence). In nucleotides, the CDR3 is TGTTCCAGCAGTAATAACAGGGGGCCCACCTACGAGCAGTACTTC. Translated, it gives CSSSNNRGPTYEQYF. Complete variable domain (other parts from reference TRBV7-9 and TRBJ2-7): DTGVSQNPRHKITKRGQNVTFRCDPISEHNRLYWYRQTLGQGPEFLTYFQNEAQLEKSRLLSDRFSAERPKGSFSTLEIQRTEQGDSAMYLCSSSNNRGPTYEQYFGPGTRLTVT.

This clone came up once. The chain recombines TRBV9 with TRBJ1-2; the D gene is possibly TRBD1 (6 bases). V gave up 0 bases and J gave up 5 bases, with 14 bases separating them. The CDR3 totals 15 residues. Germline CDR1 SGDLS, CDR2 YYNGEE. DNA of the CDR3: TGTGCCAGCAGCGTAGTGGGAGACCAGGGGTATGGCTACACCTTC. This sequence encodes CASSVVGDQGYGYTF.

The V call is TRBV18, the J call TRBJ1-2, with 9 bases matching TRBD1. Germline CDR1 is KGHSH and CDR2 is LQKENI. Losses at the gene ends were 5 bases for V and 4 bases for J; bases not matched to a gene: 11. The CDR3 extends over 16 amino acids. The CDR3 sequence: CASSSRDRELVYGYTF. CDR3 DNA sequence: TGTGCCAGCTCATCCCGGGACAGGGAATTGGTCTATGGCTACACCTTC.

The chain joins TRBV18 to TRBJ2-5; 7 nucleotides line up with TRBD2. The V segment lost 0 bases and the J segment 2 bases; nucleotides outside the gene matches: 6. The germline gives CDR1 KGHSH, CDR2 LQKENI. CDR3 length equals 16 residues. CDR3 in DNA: TGTGCCAGCTCACCACCGAGATCTAGCGGACAAGAGACCCAGTACTTC. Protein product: CASSPPRSSGQETQYF.

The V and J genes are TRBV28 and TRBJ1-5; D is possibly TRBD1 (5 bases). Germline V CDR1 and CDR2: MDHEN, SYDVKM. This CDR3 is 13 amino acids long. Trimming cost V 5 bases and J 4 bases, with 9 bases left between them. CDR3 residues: CASSRQTNQPQHF. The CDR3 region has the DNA TGTGCCAGCAGTCGACAGACGAATCAGCCCCAGCATTTT.

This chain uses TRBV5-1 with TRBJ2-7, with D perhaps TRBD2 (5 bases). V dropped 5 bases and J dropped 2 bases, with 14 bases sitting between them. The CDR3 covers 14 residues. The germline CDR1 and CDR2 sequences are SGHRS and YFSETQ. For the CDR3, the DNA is TGCGCCAGCAGGCAGACTATCACCCCCTACGAGCAGTACTTC. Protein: CASRQTITPYEQYF.

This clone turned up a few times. The DNA of the CDR3 is TGCGCCAGCAGCCCTTGGAAGAAAGGAGCCTACGAGCAGTACTTC. It codes for CASSPWKKGAYEQYF. The gene calls are TRBV5-1 and TRBJ2-7; D not resolved. The CDR3 totals 15 residues. The V gene lost 4 bases and the J gene lost 2 bases, with 16 bases spanning the gap. CDR1 and CDR2 from the germline V gene are SGHRS and YFSETQ.

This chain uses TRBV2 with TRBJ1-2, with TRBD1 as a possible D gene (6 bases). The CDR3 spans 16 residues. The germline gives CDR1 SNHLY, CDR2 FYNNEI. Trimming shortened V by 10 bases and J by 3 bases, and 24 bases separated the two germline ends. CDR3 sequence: CANFPTGGREHYGYTF. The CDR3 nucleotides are TGTGCCAACTTTCCGACGGGGGGGCGCGAGCACTATGGCTACACCTTC.